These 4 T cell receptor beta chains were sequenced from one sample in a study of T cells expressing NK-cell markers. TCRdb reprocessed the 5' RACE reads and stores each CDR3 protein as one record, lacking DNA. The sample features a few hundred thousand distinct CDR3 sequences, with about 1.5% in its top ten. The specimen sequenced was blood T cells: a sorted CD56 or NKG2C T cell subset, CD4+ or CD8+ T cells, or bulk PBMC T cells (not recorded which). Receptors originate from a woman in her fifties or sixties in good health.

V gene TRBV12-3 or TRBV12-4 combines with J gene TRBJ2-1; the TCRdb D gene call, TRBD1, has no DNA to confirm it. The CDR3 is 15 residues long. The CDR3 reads CASSLWQGDDNEQFF.

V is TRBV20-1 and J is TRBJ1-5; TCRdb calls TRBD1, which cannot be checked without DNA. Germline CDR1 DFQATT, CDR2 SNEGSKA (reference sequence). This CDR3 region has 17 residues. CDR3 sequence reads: CSARSRGQVSSNQPQHF.

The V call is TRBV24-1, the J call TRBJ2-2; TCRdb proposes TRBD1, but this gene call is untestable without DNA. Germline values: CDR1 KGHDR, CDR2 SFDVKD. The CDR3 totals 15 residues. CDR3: CATSERQRPTGELFF.

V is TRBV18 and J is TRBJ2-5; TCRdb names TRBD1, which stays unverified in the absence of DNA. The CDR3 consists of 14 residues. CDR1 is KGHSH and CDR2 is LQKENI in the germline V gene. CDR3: CASSPSPVTETQYF.